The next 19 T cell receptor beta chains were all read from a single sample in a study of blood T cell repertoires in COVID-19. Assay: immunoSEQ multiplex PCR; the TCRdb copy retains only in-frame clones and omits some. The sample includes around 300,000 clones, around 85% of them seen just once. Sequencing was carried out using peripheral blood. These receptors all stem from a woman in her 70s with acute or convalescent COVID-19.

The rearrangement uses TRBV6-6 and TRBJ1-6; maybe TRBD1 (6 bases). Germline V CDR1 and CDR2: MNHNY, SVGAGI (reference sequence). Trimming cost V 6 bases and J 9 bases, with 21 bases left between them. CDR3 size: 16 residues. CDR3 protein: CASRGAGTMTGSPLHF. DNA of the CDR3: TGTGCCAGCAGGGGGGCCGGGACAATGACTGGTTCACCCCTCCACTTT.

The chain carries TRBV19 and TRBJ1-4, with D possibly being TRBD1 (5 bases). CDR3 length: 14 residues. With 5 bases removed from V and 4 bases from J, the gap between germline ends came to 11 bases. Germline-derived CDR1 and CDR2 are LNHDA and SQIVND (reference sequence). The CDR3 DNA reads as TGTGCCAGTAGTCCCAGGGTTGGTAATGAAAAACTGTTTTTT. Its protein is CASSPRVGNEKLFF.

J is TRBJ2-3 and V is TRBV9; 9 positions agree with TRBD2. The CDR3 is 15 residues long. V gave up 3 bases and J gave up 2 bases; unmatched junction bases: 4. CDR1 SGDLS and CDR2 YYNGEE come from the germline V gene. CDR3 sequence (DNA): TGTGCCAGCAGCGCCCTAGCGGGGACCACAGATACGCAGTATTTT. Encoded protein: CASSALAGTTDTQYF.

DNA for the CDR3: TGTGCCAGCAAAGGTCAGGGGGCTAGGGGCTACACCTTC. Translating gives CASKGQGARGYTF. The chain is built from TRBV27 and TRBJ1-2; 8 bases agree with TRBD1. Germline loops: CDR1 MNHEY, CDR2 SMNVEV (reference sequence). The CDR3 covers 13 residues. V trimming: 7 bases; J trimming: 8 bases; junction bases outside the gene matches: 9.

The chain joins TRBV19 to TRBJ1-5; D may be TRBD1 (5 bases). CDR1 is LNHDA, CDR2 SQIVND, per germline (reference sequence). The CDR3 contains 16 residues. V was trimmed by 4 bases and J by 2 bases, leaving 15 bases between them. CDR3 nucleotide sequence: TGTGCCAGTAGTAGTCGGGCAGGGAAGGGCAATCAGCCCCAGCATTTT. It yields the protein CASSSRAGKGNQPQHF.

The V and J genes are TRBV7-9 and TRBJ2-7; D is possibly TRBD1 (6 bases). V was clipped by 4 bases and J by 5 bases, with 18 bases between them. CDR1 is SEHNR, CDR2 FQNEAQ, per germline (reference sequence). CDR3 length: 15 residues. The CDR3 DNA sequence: TGTGCCAGCAGCTCTTTCCAGGGGATTGGGAACGAGCAGTACTTC. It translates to CASSSFQGIGNEQYF. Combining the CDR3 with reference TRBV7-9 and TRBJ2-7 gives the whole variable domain DTGVSQNPRHKITKRGQNVTFRCDPISEHNRLYWYRQTLGQGPEFLTYFQNEAQLEKSRLLSDRFSAERPKGSFSTLEIQRTEQGDSAMYLCASSSFQGIGNEQYFGPGTRLTVT.

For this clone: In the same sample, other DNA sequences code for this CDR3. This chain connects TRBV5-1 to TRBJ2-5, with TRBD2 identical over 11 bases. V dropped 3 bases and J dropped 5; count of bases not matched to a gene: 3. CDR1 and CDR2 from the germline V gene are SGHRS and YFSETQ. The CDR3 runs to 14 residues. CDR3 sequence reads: CASSSTSGDETQYF. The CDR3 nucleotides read TGCGCCAGCAGCTCGACTAGCGGGGATGAGACCCAGTACTTC.

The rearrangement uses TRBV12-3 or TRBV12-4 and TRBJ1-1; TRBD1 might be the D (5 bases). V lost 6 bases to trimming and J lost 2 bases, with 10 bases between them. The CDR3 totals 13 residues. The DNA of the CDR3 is TGTGCCAGCAGGCTGACAGAAAACACTGAAGCTTTCTTT. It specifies CASRLTENTEAFF.

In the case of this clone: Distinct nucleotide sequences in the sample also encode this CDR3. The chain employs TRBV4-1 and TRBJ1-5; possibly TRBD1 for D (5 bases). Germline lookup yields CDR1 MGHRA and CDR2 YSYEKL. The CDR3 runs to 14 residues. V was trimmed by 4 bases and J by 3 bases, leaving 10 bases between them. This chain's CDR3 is CASSPGLNNQPQHF. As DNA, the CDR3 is TGCGCCAGCAGCCCAGGGTTGAACAATCAGCCCCAGCATTTT.

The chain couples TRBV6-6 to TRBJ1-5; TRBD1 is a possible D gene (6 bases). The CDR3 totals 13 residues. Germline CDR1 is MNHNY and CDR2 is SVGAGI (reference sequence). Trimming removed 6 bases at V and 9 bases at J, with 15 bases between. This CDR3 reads CASSRTGPGPQHF. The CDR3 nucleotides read TGTGCCAGCAGCCGCACAGGGCCGGGGCCCCAGCATTTT.

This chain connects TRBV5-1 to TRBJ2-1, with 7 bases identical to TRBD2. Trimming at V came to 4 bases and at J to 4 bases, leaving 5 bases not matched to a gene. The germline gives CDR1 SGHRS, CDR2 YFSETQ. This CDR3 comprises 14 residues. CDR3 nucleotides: TGCGCCAGCAGCCGGGGGGTCATGTACAATGAGCAGTTCTTC. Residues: CASSRGVMYNEQFF.

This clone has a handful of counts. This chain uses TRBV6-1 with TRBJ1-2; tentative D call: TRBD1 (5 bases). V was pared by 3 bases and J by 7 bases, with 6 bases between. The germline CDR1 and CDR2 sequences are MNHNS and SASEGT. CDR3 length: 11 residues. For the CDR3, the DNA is TGTGCCAGCAGTGACAGGGTTGGCTACACCTTC. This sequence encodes CASSDRVGYTF.

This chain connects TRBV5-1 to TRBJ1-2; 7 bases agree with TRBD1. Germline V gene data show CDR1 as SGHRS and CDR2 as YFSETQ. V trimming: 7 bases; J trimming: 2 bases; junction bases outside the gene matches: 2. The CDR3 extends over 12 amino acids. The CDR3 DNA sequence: TGCGCCAGCTCGGACAGGAACTATGGCTACACCTTC. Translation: CASSDRNYGYTF.

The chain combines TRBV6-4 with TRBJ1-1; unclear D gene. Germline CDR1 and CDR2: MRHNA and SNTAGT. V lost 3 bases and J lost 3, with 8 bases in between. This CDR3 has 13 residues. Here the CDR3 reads CASSEMEDTEAFF. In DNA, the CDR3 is TGTGCCAGCAGTGAAATGGAGGACACTGAAGCTTTCTTT.

The CDR3 sequence: CASSKDGQGRNYGYTF. The DNA of the CDR3 is TGTGCCAGCAGCAAAGACGGGCAGGGAAGGAACTATGGCTACACCTTC. The genes are TRBV21-1 and TRBJ1-2; TRBD1, the D gene given by the table, was not confirmed from the DNA. TRBV21-1 has pseudogene status. The CDR3 has 16 residues.

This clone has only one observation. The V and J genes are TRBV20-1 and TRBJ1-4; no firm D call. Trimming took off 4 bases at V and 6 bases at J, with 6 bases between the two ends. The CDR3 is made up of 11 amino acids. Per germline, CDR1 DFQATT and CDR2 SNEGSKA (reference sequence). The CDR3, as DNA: TGCAGTGCTATCGGTGATGAAAAACTGTTTTTT. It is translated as CSAIGDEKLFF.

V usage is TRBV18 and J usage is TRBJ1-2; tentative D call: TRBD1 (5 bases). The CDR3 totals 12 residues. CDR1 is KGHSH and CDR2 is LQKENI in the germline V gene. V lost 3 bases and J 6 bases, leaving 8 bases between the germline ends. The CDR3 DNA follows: TGTGCCAGCTCACCGGGACTGAATGGCTACACCTTC. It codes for CASSPGLNGYTF.

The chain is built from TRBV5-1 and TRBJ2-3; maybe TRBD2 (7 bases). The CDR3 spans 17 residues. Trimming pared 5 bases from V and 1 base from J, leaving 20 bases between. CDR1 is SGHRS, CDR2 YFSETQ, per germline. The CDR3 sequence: CASSHSAGGPGTDTQYF. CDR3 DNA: TGCGCCAGCAGTCATTCCGCCGGGGGGCCGGGCACAGATACGCAGTATTTT.

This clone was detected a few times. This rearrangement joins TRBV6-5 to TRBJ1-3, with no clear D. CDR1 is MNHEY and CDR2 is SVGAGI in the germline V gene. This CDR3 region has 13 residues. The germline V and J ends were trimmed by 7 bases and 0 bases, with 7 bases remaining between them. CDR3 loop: CASTVPSGNTIYF. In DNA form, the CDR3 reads TGTGCCAGCACAGTCCCCTCTGGAAACACCATATATTTT.